The clone carrying this T cell receptor beta chain was counted a few times. Its antigen remains unidentified. At one end, the junction sequence differs from germline, possibly due to a read error. Those who donated were healthy bone marrow donors. These data are taken from a study of cytomegalovirus exposure and HLA in healthy donors. Study context: The study placed 80% to 90% of its approximately 400 genotyped donors in the Caucasian-associated ancestry cluster. Whole-study findings and limits: Some V segments, including TRBV6-2 and TRBV6-3, were excluded as indistinguishable. A later analysis linked a missense variant in DCLRE1C to the trimming of TCR beta V and J genes.

The CDR3 spans 15 residues. The germline gives CDR1 SSHAT, CDR2 FNYEAQ (reference sequence). The PCR had 60 Vbeta and 13 Jbeta primers. Sequenced by immunoSEQ multiplex PCR; TCRdb stores in-frame clones only, minus some. Of over 60,000 clones listed, 60% to 85% are singletons. The specimen sequenced was PBMCs. The receptor's source is a man aged 65 to 79 in good health and CMV-seronegative. The rearrangement uses TRBV7-7 and TRBJ2-7; D gene unclear. CDR3 residues: CASSLMADSSYEQYF. The CDR3 DNA is TGTGCTAGCAGCTTAATGGCAGATTCTTCCTACGAGCAGTACTTC.